These 11 T cell receptor beta chains share one sample of origin, sequenced in a study of spatial heterogeneity in lung cancer. A single record per CDR3 protein comes from TCRdb applying MiXCR to the 5' RACE reads. Among 12,000 to 15,000 distinct CDR3 sequences listed, 7% to 9% were seen once. Time point defined: sample taken at primary tumor resection. Sequencing covered unsorted whole RNA taken from tumor, nontumor lung or frozen PBMC. The sample in question was PBMCs, obtained at surgery. The source is a female donor with early-stage non-small cell lung cancer.

This clonotype was found many times. Written as DNA, the CDR3 is TGCGCCAGCAGCACGGACACAAGCTCCTACAATGAGCAGTTCTTC. It is translated as CASSTDTSSYNEQFF. V and J are TRBV5-1 and TRBJ2-1; perhaps TRBD1 as D (5 bases). V shed 4 bases and J shed 0 bases, with 11 bases lying between them. Germline CDR1 SGHRS, CDR2 YFSETQ. The CDR3 consists of 15 residues. Supplemented by reference TRBV5-1 and TRBJ2-1, the full variable domain reads KAGVTQTPRYLIKTRGQQVTLSCSPISGHRSVSWYQQTPGQGLQFLFEYFSETQRNKGNFPGRFSGRQFSNSRSEMNVSTLELGDSALYLCASSTDTSSYNEQFFGPGTRLTVL.

This clonotype was found many times. The chain carries TRBV14 and TRBJ1-1, with TRBD1 matching 9 bases. V trimming: 0 bases; J trimming: 6 bases; junction bases outside the gene matches: 2. The germline CDR1 and CDR2 sequences are SGHDN and FVKESK. The CDR3 consists of 14 residues. In DNA form, the CDR3 reads TGTGCCAGCAGCCAAGAATGGGACAGGGCTGAAGCTTTCTTT. This codes for CASSQEWDRAEAFF.

The chain combines TRBV15 with TRBJ2-3, with D perhaps being TRBD1 or TRBD2 (5 bases each). Trimming removed 7 bases from V and 2 bases from J, with 13 bases in between. From germline, CDR1 is LNHNV and CDR2 YYDKDF (reference sequence). The CDR3 contains 14 residues. CDR3 residues: CATKGEGYTDTQYF. The CDR3 bases are TGTGCCACCAAGGGCGAGGGGTACACAGATACGCAGTATTTT.

This clonotype was seen at least ten times. The V gene is TRBV20-1, the J gene TRBJ1-3; 8 bases match TRBD1. CDR1 and CDR2 (germline): DFQATT, SNEGSKA (reference sequence). The CDR3 runs 13 residues. Germline trimming cut 6 bases from V and 4 bases from J; bases unmatched to any gene: 5. The CDR3 loop is CSAEDRGGNTIYF. The CDR3 DNA reads TGCAGTGCCGAAGACAGGGGAGGAAACACCATATATTTT.

V and J are TRBV7-2 and TRBJ1-3; D gene unclear. The CDR3 loop spans 13 amino acids. Germline V gene data show CDR1 as SGHTA and CDR2 as FQGNSA. V lost 1 base and J 3 bases, leaving 4 bases between the germline ends. CDR3 DNA: TGTGCCAGCAGCTTAGGAATTGGAAACACCATATATTTT. Its translation is CASSLGIGNTIYF.

This clonotype was detected ten times or more. This chain connects TRBV5-5 to TRBJ2-2; a possible D gene is TRBD1 (5 bases). In germline, CDR1 is SGHKS, CDR2 YYEKEE (reference sequence). CDR3 length: 15 residues. The germline V and J ends were trimmed by 5 bases and 5 bases, with 16 bases remaining between them. Here the CDR3 reads CASSPQGLETGELFF. The DNA for the CDR3 is TGTGCCAGCAGTCCTCAGGGTTTAGAGACCGGGGAGCTGTTTTTT.

J is TRBJ1-2 and V is TRBV2; 7 nucleotides match TRBD1. Trimming at V came to 4 bases and at J to 4 bases, leaving 6 bases not matched to a gene. Germline CDR1 reads SNHLY; CDR2 reads FYNNEI. The CDR3 contains 14 residues. The CDR3 coding sequence is TGTGCCAGCAGTGGGGACAGCCTCGGCTATGGCTACACCTTC. Residues: CASSGDSLGYGYTF.

As regards this clonotype: This may come from a read error, since a much larger clone is one base off. V and J are TRBV10-3 and TRBJ2-7; D assignment may be TRBD1 or TRBD2 (5 bases each). Trimming left V 3 bases short and J 4 bases short, with 13 bases between. The CDR3 totals 14 residues. Germline CDR1 is ENHRY and CDR2 is SYGVKD. The DNA for the CDR3 is TGTGCCATCAGTGACAGAGGGACCCAATACGAGCAGTACTTC. Protein product: CAISDRGTQYEQYF.

In its sample, this clonotype was seen many times. The V and J genes are TRBV19 and TRBJ2-7; a weak D match, TRBD2 (7 bases). V was trimmed by 3 bases and J by 6 bases, leaving 12 bases between them. This CDR3 region has 13 residues. From germline, CDR1 is LNHDA and CDR2 SQIVND (reference sequence). For the CDR3, the DNA is TGTGCCAGTAGTATCGAGGGAGGGGGCGAGCAGTACTTC. Translated, it gives CASSIEGGGEQYF.

This sequence joins TRBV28 and TRBJ1-5; TRBD1 aligns across 7 bases. The length of the CDR3 is 19 residues. V gave up 4 bases and J gave up 3 bases; unmatched junction bases: 18. The germline V gene has CDR1 MDHEN and CDR2 SYDVKM. DNA of the CDR3: TGTGCCAGCAGTTCTCCCGGTGACAGGGAAAAGTGGTTCAATCAGCCCCAGCATTTT. This gives the protein CASSSPGDREKWFNQPQHF.

This clonotype was observed a handful of times. The V gene is TRBV28, the J gene TRBJ2-1; possible D gene TRBD1, 7 bases. Trimming pared 3 bases from V and 2 bases from J, leaving 11 bases between. Germline V lookup: CDR1 MDHEN, CDR2 SYDVKM. This CDR3 has 15 amino acids. The CDR3 region has the DNA TGTGCCAGCAGTTTCCAGGGGGGAGCCTACAATGAGCAGTTCTTC. This translates into CASSFQGGAYNEQFF.